This note documents a single T cell receptor (beta chain) sequence. The antigen is unknown. The entry originates in a study of response to subunit inactivated influenza vaccine. TCRdb redid the calling of the RT-PCR reads with MiXCR, one entry per CDR3 protein. Of around 520,000 distinct CDR3 sequences in the sample, roughly 25% were seen once. Study-level results: The authors offered the suggestion that each seasonal influenza vaccination recruits few new T cells.

This TCR came from a man aged 50 to 59 who received an inactivated influenza vaccine. The sequencing here drew on CD4+ T cells sorted from PBMCs, taken less than 6 days after vaccination.

CDR3 coding DNA: TGTGCCAGCAGGACCCAAGGGTTAGCCCAAGAGACCCAGTACTTC. Its protein is CASRTQGLAQETQYF. The chain couples TRBV12-3 or TRBV12-4 to TRBJ2-5; D gene uncertain. V was clipped by 6 bases and J by 1 base, with 15 bases between them. This CDR3 spans 15 amino acids.